The entry that follows covers one T cell receptor (beta chain) sequence. What it binds is unknown. The CDR3 is 15 amino acids. Trimming at V came to 3 bases and at J to 2 bases, leaving 8 bases not matched to a gene. The germline gives CDR1 SGHNT, CDR2 YYREEE (reference sequence). This specimen comes from a study of T cell responses to AZD1222 COVID-19 vaccine. Across the study: Pooled in the analysis were second doses at about 4 or about 12 weeks. Study findings and constraints: Among AZD1222 vaccinees, only five to seven were seropositive at baseline.

The method was immunoSEQ multiplex PCR; TCRdb's version includes in-frame clones alone and lacks a portion of them. Of roughly 110,000 clones in the sample, roughly 90% were seen once. This clonotype was sampled from an adult in good health. The chain uses TRBV5-4 and TRBJ2-7; 7 nucleotides line up with TRBD1. The sample consisted of peripheral blood, taken on day 0 of AZD1222 vaccination. The CDR3 DNA reads TGTGCCAGCAGCTCGCAGGGGCAGGGGGCCTACGAGCAGTACTTC. Protein: CASSSQGQGAYEQYF. The full variable domain, completed using reference TRBV5-4 and TRBJ2-7, is ETGVTQSPTHLIKTRGQQVTLRCSSQSGHNTVSWYQQALGQGPQFIFQYYREEENGRGNFPPRFSGLQFPNYSSELNVNALELDDSALYLCASSSQGQGAYEQYFGPGTRLTVT.